This T cell receptor beta chain appears in the sequencing data of a study of blood T cell repertoires in COVID-19. Turning to the study itself: Collection of acute and convalescent COVID-19 samples took place in the United States, Italy and Spain. PBMCs, B-cell-depleted T cells, or T cells were the source of the cDNA or gDNA that made up the material.

Germline V gene sequence: CDR1 SGHVS, CDR2 FQNEAQ. CDR3 length: 18 residues. The trim removed 8 bases at V and 3 bases at J, leaving 17 bases unmatched. Authors' analysis steps: Counts of nucleated cells, estimated from reference gene primer amplification, were obtained. Assay: immunoSEQ multiplex PCR; the TCRdb copy retains only in-frame clones and omits some. The V and J calls and the clone size are those of that table, but D and trimming were determined from the DNA. This table holds about 40,000 clones, about 82% found once. The sequence derives from an elderly man with active or convalescent COVID-19. The chain carries TRBV7-8 and TRBJ2-5; 11 bases map to TRBD2. The sequencing input was peripheral blood. The CDR3 sequence is CASLMALAGGDGKETQYF. DNA of the CDR3: TGTGCCAGCCTAATGGCGTTAGCGGGGGGGGATGGGAAAGAGACCCAGTACTTC.